A single sample is the source of the 4 T cell receptor beta chains below, sequenced in a study of CDR3 diversity in severe acne. TCRdb analysed the PCR reads with MiXCR anew, one entry per CDR3 protein. The profile shows approximately 90,000 distinct CDR3 sequences, 45% to 55% of them singletons. Sequencing input: blood. These receptors were collected from a male donor in good health, serving as a control.

This clonotype has more than one count but fewer than ten. CDR3 DNA sequence: TGTGCCAGCAGCCTTTGGGCAGTACGCGAGCAGTACTTC. It translates to CASSLWAVREQYF. The chain joins TRBV5-6 to TRBJ2-7, with D unclear. Trimming took 4 bases from V and 6 from J, leaving 14 bases between them. From germline, CDR1 is SGHDT and CDR2 YYEEEE. This CDR3 is built from 13 residues.

This sequence joins TRBV7-9 and TRBJ2-5; D ambiguous. CDR1 is SEHNR, CDR2 FQNEAQ, per germline (reference sequence). This CDR3 is 16 amino acids long. The germline V and J ends were trimmed by 4 bases and 4 bases, with 19 bases remaining between them. CDR3 residues: CASSSFPRGSGETQYF. DNA for the CDR3: TGTGCCAGCAGCTCGTTTCCAAGAGGCTCCGGAGAGACCCAGTACTTC.

Ten or more counts support this clonotype. The chain employs TRBV7-6 and TRBJ2-1; D is uncertain. V shed 5 bases and J shed 0 bases, with 11 bases lying between them. The CDR3 is made up of 15 amino acids. The germline V gene encodes CDR1 SGHVS and CDR2 FNYEAQ. In DNA form, the CDR3 reads TGTGCCAGCAGCCTGTCTTATGGCTCCTACAATGAGCAGTTCTTC. Translating it yields CASSLSYGSYNEQFF. Using reference TRBV7-6 and TRBJ2-1 for the parts outside the CDR3, the full variable domain is GAGVSQSPRYKVTKRGQDVALRCDPISGHVSLYWYRQALGQGPEFLTYFNYEAQQDKSGLPNDRFSAERPEGSISTLTIQRTEQRDSAMYRCASSLSYGSYNEQFFGPGTRLTVL.

This clonotype was seen only a few times. The chain links TRBV7-2 to TRBJ1-2, with TRBD1 identical over 7 bases. The CDR3 covers 15 residues. In germline, CDR1 is SGHTA, CDR2 FQGNSA. The junction had 6 bases not matched to a gene; V was cut back by 5 bases and J by 0 bases. CDR3 loop: CASSLTGTANYGYTF. The CDR3 DNA sequence: TGTGCCAGCAGCCTGACCGGGACAGCTAACTATGGCTACACCTTC.